A selection of T cell receptor beta chains follows, all from one sample in a study of beta chain features in type 1 diabetes. The protocol was immunoSEQ multiplex PCR, while the TCRdb copy is restricted to in-frame clones and leaves out a portion. The data show around 350,000 clones, over 10% seen once. Source material: naive CD4+ T cells from blood. These receptors all stem from a man between 18 and 29 years old in good health. The CDR3 runs from the conserved cysteine through the conserved F or W. Fields, in order: J gene, V gene, clone size, D gene, CDR3 protein, CDR3 DNA. A D gene is named only where the DNA matches it firmly. Clone size is not always given. Where it is, it says once, few, many or a class for expanded clones.

TRBJ1-6 TRBV7-2 once . CASSSPGQKGSPLHF TGTGCCAGCAGCTCCCCGGGACAAAAGGGTTCACCCCTCCACTTT
TRBJ1-1 TRBV9 . . CASSVIPSGRSTEAFF TGTGCCAGCAGCGTCATTCCCTCCGGGAGGAGCACTGAAGCTTTCTTT
TRBJ2-7 TRBV27 . TRBD1 CATSRQGSYEQYF TGTGCCACCTCCCGACAGGGTTCCTACGAGCAGTACTTC
TRBJ2-1 TRBV30 few TRBD1 CAWSTGTGAPNEQFF TGTGCCTGGAGTACCGGGACAGGGGCCCCCAATGAGCAGTTCTTC
TRBJ2-2 TRBV27 few TRBD2 CASRSSGVSGELFF TGTGCCAGCAGATCTAGCGGGGTATCCGGGGAGCTGTTTTTT
TRBJ2-4 TRBV18 . TRBD1 CASSPSDRGDIQYF TGTGCCAGCTCACCATCAGACAGGGGCGACATTCAGTACTTC
TRBJ2-2 TRBV5-1 few TRBD1 CASSLTGTGLNTGELFF TGCGCCAGCAGCTTGACCGGGACAGGGCTAAACACCGGGGAGCTGTTTTTT
TRBJ2-5 TRBV19 . . CASSNHPSGQETQYF TGTGCCAGTAGTAACCACCCCTCGGGACAAGAGACCCAGTACTTC
TRBJ2-3 TRBV5-1 . TRBD2 CASSFLSGRSGDTQYF TGCGCCAGCAGCTTTCTGAGCGGGAGGTCGGGAGATACGCAGTATTTT
TRBJ2-7 TRBV5-1 few TRBD2 CASSLLLAGTSYEQYF TGCGCCAGCAGCCTCCTACTAGCGGGCACATCCTACGAGCAGTACTTC
TRBJ1-1 TRBV6-5 . . CASSSLTPPWAFF TGTGCCAGCAGTTCCCTAACCCCGCCGTGGGCTTTCTTT
TRBJ1-2 TRBV4-3 . . CASSQEQGNYGYTF TGCGCCAGCAGCCAGGAGCAGGGGAACTATGGCTACACCTTC
TRBJ2-3 TRBV6-1 few . CASTGRDTTTDTQYF TGTGCCAGCACGGGGAGGGACACTACCACAGATACGCAGTATTTT
TRBJ2-5 TRBV9 few . CASSGSSGYPRDQYF TGTGCCAGCAGCGGGTCATCCGGGTATCCCCGAGACCAGTACTTC
TRBJ1-1 TRBV30 few TRBD1 CAWSLSGQGVVAFF TGTGCCTGGAGTCTGTCTGGACAGGGGGTGGTAGCTTTCTTT
TRBJ2-3 TRBV6-4 . . CASSDSILAVRGTQYF TGTGCCAGCAGTGACTCGATTCTCGCGGTCCGGGGTACGCAGTATTTT
TRBJ2-5 TRBV23-1 . . CASSQGAVLQETQYF TGCGCCAGCAGCCAAGGAGCGGTCCTCCAAGAGACCCAGTACTTC
TRBJ1-3 TRBV6-5 . . CASSYGGFLSGNTIYF TGTGCCAGCAGTTATGGGGGGTTCCTCTCTGGAAACACCATATATTTT
TRBJ2-7 TRBV6-5 . TRBD1 CASRSLDRGYEQYF TGTGCCAGCAGGTCCTTGGACAGGGGTTACGAGCAGTACTTC
TRBJ2-5 TRBV7-2 . TRBD1 CASSSGQVQETQYF TGTGCCAGCAGCTCGGGACAGGTTCAAGAGACCCAGTACTTC
TRBJ1-2 TRBV7-2 few . CASSLWRNYGYTF TGTGCCAGCAGCTTATGGCGGAACTATGGCTACACCTTC
TRBJ2-5 TRBV10-3 . TRBD2 CAISLGSGRAGETQYF TGTGCCATCAGTCTGGGTAGCGGGAGGGCCGGGGAGACCCAGTACTTC
TRBJ2-2 TRBV11-1 . . CASSHQLNTGELFF TGTGCCAGCAGTCATCAGTTAAACACCGGGGAGCTGTTTTTT
TRBJ1-2 TRBV2 . . CASSPGGGYTF TGTGCCAGCAGCCCCGGGGGGGGCTACACCTTC
TRBJ2-5 TRBV30 few . CAWSVQEETQYF TGTGCCTGGAGTGTACAAGAAGAGACCCAGTACTTC
TRBJ2-7 TRBV7-9 few . CASSLDGNSYEQYF TGTGCCAGCAGCTTGGACGGGAATTCCTACGAGCAGTACTTC
TRBJ2-1 TRBV29-1 . TRBD2 CSVVPLAGGPGNEQFF TGCAGCGTTGTCCCCCTAGCGGGAGGGCCGGGCAATGAGCAGTTCTTC
TRBJ2-7 TRBV18 . TRBD2 CASSVTGTSGGGSYEQYF TGTGCCAGCTCAGTAACCGGGACTAGCGGGGGCGGCTCCTACGAGCAGTACTTC
TRBJ2-1 TRBV7-3 few . CASSARRGSYNEQFF TGTGCCAGCAGCGCGAGGCGTGGCTCCTACAATGAGCAGTTCTTC
TRBJ2-1 TRBV19 . TRBD1 CASSVGGGEQFF TGTGCCAGTAGTGTAGGGGGCGGTGAGCAGTTCTTC
TRBJ1-1 TRBV25-1 . TRBD1 CASSADRGPTEAFF TGTGCCAGCAGCGCTGACAGGGGCCCTACTGAAGCTTTCTTT
TRBJ2-1 TRBV6-4 few . CASSVDWNNEQFF TGTGCCAGCAGTGTCGACTGGAACAATGAGCAGTTCTTC
TRBJ2-1 TRBV7-3 . TRBD2 CASSQRLAAGYNEQFF TGTGCCAGCAGTCAAAGACTAGCGGCAGGGTACAATGAGCAGTTCTTC